This TCR beta chain is drawn from a study of cytomegalovirus exposure and HLA in healthy donors. As concerns this clone: Antigen unknown.

General study findings and limits: Previously analyzed data showed that most TCR beta V segments were productive at a frequency of about 87% or about 30%. The authors later found most CMV-associated TCR beta chains appeared HLA-restricted.

Use of 60 Vbeta and 13 Jbeta primers characterized the PCR. Sequencing was performed with immunoSEQ multiplex PCR; in TCRdb, only in-frame clones are kept and a portion is missing. The sample holds about 160,000 clones; roughly 79% are singletons and the top ten take about 1.3%. Donors showed nominal health when sampled, although they likely had unrecorded immune exposures. The sequencing input was PBMCs. This receptor was obtained from a man aged 25-40 years in good health and CMV-seronegative.

Written as DNA, the CDR3 is TGTGCCAGCTCGTTGGACAGGGTCGGTGAGCAGTTCTTC. Protein sequence: CASSLDRVGEQFF. The chain joins TRBV18 to TRBJ2-1, with TRBD1 matching over 8 bases. Germline assignment: CDR1 KGHSH and CDR2 LQKENI. V gave up 6 bases and J gave up 9 bases; unmatched junction bases: 7. This CDR3 is 13 amino acids long.